This TCR beta chain originates from a study of tumor and adjacent non-tumor tissue in lung cancer. The J segment lost 6 bases and the V segment lost 3 bases, leaving 2 bases of the junction unmatched. CDR1 is SGDLS and CDR2 is YYNGEE in the germline V gene. This CDR3 has 13 residues. This sample's RNA came from whole unsorted tissue. This non-tumor lung sample came from over 3 cm beyond the tumor edge. TCRbeta libraries were built with three rounds of nested PCR, modified from ARM-PCR. TCRdb independently ran MiXCR on the multiplex PCR reads; one entry per CDR3 protein. This sample has fewer than 90,000 distinct CDR3 sequences, with around three quarters found just once.

V is TRBV9 and J is TRBJ1-2; 10 bases are a match to TRBD1. This receptor was obtained from a woman aged 50 to 60 with non-small cell lung cancer. The specimen was distant non-tumor lung tissue. CDR3 amino acids: CASSEGTGDGYTF. The CDR3 bases are TGTGCCAGCAGCGAAGGGACAGGGGATGGCTACACCTTC.